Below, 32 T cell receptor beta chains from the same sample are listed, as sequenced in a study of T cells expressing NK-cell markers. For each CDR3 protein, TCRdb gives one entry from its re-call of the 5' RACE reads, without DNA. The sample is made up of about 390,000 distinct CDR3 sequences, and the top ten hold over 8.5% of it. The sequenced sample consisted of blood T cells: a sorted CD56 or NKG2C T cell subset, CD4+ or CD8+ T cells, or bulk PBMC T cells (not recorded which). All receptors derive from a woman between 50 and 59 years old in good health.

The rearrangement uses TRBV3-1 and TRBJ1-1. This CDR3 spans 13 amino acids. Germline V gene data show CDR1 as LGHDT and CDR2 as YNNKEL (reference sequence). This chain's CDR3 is CASSRTLNTEAFF.

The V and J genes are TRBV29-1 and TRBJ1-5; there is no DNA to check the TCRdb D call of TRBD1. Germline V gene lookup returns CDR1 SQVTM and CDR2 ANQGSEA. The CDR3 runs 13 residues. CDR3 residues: CSVGQGISQPQHF. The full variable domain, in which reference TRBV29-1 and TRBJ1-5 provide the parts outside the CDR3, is SAVISQKPSRDICQRGTSLTIQCQVDSQVTMMFWYRQQPGQSLTLIATANQGSEATYESGFVIDKFPISRPNLTFSTLTVSNMSPEDSSIYLCSVGQGISQPQHFGDGTRLSIL.

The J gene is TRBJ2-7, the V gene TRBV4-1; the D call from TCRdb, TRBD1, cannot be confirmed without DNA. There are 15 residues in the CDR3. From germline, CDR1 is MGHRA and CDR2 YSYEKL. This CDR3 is CASSQEGTGFYEQYF.

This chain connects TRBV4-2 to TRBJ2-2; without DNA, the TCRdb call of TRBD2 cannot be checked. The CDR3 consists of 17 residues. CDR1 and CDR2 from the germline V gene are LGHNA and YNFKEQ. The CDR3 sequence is CASSQSAGASNTGELFF.

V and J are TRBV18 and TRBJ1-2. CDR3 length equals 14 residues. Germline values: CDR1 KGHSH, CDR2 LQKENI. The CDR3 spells CASSPPTVLHGYTF.

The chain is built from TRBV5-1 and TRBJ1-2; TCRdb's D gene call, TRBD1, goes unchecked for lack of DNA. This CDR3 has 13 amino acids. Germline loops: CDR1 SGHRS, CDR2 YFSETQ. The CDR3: CASSLSQGTGYTF. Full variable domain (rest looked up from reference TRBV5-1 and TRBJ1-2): KAGVTQTPRYLIKTRGQQVTLSCSPISGHRSVSWYQQTPGQGLQFLFEYFSETQRNKGNFPGRFSGRQFSNSRSEMNVSTLELGDSALYLCASSLSQGTGYTFGSGTRLTVV.

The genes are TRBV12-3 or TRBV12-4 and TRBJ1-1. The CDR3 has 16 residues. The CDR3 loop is CASSLALTRPNTEAFF.

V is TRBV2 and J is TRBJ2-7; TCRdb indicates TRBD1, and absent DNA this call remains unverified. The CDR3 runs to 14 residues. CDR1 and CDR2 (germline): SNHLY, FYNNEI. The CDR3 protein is CASSEGTGSYEQYF.

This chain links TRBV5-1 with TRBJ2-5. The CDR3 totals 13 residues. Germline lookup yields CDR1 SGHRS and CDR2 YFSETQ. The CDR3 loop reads CASSLVTSETQYF.

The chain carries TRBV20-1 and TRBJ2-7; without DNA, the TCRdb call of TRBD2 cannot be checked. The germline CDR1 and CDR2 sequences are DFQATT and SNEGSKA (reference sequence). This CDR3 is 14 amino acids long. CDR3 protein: CSALGLAGSYEQYF.

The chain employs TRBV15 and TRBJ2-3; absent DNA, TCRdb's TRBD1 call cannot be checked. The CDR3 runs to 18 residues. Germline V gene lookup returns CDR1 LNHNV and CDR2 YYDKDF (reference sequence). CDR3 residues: CATSRDRPTGGRTDTQYF. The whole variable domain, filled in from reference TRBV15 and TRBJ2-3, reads DAMVIQNPRYQVTQFGKPVTLSCSQTLNHNVMYWYQQKSSQAPKLLFHYYDKDFNNEADTPDNFQSRRPNTSFCFLDIRSPGLGDTAMYLCATSRDRPTGGRTDTQYFGPGTRLTVL.

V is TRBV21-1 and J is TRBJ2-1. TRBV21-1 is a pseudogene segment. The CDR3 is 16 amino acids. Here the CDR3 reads CASSKDNGTLYNEQFF.

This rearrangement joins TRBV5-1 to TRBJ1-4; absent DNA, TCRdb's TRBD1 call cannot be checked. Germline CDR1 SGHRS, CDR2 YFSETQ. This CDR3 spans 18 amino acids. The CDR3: CASSLASEGLGRNEKLFF.

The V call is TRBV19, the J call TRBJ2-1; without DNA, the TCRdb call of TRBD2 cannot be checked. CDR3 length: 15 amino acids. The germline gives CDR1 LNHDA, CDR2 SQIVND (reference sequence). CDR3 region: CASSSSGLAGNEQFF.

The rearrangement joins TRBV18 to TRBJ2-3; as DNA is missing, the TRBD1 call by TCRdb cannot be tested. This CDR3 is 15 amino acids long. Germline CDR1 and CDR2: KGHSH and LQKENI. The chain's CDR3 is CASSTGTGRTDTQYF.

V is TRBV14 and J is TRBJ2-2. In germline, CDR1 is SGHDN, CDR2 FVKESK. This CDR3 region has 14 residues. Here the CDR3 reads CASRLSGDTGELFF. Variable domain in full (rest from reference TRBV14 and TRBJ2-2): EAGVTQFPSHSVIEKGQTVTLRCDPISGHDNLYWYRRVMGKEIKFLLHFVKESKQDESGMPNNRFLAERTGGTYSTLKVQPAELEDSGVYFCASRLSGDTGELFFGEGSRLTVL.

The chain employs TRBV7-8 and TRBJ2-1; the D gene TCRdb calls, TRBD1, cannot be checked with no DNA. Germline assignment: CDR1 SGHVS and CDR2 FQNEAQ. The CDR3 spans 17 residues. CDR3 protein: CASSLASAGSLYNEQFF.

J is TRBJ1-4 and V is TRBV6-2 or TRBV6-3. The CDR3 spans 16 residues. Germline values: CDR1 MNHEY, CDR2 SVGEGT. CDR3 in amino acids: CASIQGLGWTNEKLFF.

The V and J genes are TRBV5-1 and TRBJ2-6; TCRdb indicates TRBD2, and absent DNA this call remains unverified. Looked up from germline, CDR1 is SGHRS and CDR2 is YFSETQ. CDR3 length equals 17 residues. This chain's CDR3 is CASSLAGANSGANVLTF.

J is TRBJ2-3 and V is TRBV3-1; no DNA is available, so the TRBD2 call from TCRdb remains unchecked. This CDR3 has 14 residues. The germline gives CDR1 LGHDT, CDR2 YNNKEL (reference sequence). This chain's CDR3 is CASSQVGGGDTQYF.

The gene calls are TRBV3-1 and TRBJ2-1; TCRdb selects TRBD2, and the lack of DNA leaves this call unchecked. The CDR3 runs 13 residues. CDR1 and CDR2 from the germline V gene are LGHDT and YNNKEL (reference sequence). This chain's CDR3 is CASSQGRAGEQFF.

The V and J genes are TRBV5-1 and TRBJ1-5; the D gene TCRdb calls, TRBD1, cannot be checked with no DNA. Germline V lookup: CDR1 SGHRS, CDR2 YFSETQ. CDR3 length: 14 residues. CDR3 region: CASSLGTDNQPQHF. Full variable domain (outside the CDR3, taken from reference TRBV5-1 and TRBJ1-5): KAGVTQTPRYLIKTRGQQVTLSCSPISGHRSVSWYQQTPGQGLQFLFEYFSETQRNKGNFPGRFSGRQFSNSRSEMNVSTLELGDSALYLCASSLGTDNQPQHFGDGTRLSIL.

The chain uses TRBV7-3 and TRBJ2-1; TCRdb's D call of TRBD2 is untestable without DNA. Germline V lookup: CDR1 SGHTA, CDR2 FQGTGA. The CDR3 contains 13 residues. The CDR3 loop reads CASSWGLAGEQFF.

The CDR3 protein is CASSPYSPKRSSYNEQFF. V gene TRBV4-2 combines with J gene TRBJ2-1; TCRdb indicates TRBD2, and absent DNA this call remains unverified. CDR1 and CDR2 from the germline V gene are LGHNA and YNFKEQ. The CDR3 is 18 amino acids.

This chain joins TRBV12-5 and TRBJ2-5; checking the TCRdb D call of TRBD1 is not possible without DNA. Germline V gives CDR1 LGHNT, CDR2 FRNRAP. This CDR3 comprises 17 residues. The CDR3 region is CASGFDPSSPDQETQYF. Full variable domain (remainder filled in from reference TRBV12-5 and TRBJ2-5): DARVTQTPRHKVTEMGQEVTMRCQPILGHNTVFWYRQTMMQGLELLAYFRNRAPLDDSGMPKDRFSAEMPDATLATLKIQPSEPRDSAVYFCASGFDPSSPDQETQYFGPGTRLLVL.

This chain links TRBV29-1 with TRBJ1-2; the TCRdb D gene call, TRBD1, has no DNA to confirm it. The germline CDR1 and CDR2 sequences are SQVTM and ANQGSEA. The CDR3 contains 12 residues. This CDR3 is CSVDSGGYGYTF.

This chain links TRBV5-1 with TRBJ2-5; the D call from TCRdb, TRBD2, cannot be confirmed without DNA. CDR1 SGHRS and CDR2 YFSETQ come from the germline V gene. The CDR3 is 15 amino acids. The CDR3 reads CASSPTSGTLETQYF.

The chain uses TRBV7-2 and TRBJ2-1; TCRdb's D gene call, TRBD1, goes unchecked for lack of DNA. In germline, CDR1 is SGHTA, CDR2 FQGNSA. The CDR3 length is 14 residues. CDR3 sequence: CASSSPGTWNEQFF.

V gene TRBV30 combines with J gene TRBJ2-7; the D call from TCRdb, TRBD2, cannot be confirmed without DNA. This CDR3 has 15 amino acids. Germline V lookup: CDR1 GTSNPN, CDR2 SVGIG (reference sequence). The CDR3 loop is CAWSVGLAGVYEQYF.

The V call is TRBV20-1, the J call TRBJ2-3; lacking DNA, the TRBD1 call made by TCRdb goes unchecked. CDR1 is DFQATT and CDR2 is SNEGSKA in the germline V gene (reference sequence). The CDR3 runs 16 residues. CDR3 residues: CSATPHPSGSTDTQYF.

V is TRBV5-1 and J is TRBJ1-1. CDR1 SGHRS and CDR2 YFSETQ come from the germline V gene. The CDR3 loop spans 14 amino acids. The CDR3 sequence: CASSATQVNTEAFF. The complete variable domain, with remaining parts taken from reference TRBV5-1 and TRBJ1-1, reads KAGVTQTPRYLIKTRGQQVTLSCSPISGHRSVSWYQQTPGQGLQFLFEYFSETQRNKGNFPGRFSGRQFSNSRSEMNVSTLELGDSALYLCASSATQVNTEAFFGQGTRLTVV.

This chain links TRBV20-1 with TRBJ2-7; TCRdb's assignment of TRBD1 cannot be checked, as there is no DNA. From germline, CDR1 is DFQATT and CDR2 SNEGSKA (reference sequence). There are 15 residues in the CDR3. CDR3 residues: CSAGTGGSGGNEQYF.